This TCR beta chain derives from a study of beta chain features in type 1 diabetes. This CDR3 is built from 16 residues. Germline CDR1 reads SGHRS; CDR2 reads YFSETQ. The trim removed 3 bases at V and 6 bases at J, leaving 8 bases unmatched. cDNA synthesis used the whole RNA isolate, giving expressed TCRB sequences. Repertoires were generated with immunoSEQ multiplex PCR, while TCRdb's copy carries only in-frame clones and drops some. Among 620,000 or so clones listed, about 16% were seen once. This clone was seen a handful of times. The clonotype was recovered from a man younger than 35 in good health. The V and J genes are TRBV5-1 and TRBJ2-5, with 13 bases identical to TRBD2. Sequenced material: naive CD4+ T cells from blood. CDR3 DNA: TGCGCCAGCAGCTCGACTAGCGGGGGGACTTGGAAGACCCAGTACTTC. Amino acid sequence: CASSSTSGGTWKTQYF.